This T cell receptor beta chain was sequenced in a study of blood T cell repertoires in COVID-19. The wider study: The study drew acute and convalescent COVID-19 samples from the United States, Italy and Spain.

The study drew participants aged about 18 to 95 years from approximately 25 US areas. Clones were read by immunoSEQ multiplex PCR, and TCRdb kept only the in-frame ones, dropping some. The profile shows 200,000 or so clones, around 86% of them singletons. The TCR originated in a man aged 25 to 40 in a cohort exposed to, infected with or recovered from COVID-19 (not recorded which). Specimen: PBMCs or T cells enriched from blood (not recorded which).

CDR3 nucleotide sequence: TGTGCCAGCAGCCAAGATGTGGGACTAGCGGGACGGGGTCGCACCGGGGAGCTGTTTTTT. It specifies CASSQDVGLAGRGRTGELFF. The chain couples TRBV3-1 (or the pseudogene TRBV3-2) to TRBJ2-2, with TRBD2 identical over 13 bases. The CDR3 is made up of 20 amino acids. With 0 bases clipped from V and 4 bases from J, the junction kept 11 bases outside the gene matches. The germline V gene encodes CDR1 LGHDT and CDR2 YNNKEL (reference sequence).